This entry lists 29 T cell receptor beta chains sequenced from one sample in a study of T-cell memory formation after mild COVID-19. TCRdb fed the 5' RACE reads into MiXCR, producing one record per CDR3 protein. The profile shows roughly 580,000 distinct CDR3 sequences, about 20% of them singletons. The sequencing sample was made of PBMCs or a T cell subset sorted from them (not recorded which). These receptors originate from an adult woman who had mild COVID-19 (a few samples of this study predate the infection). Cell type and time point are not known.

In this sample, this clonotype turned up many times. The rearrangement joins TRBV7-9 to TRBJ1-3; D perhaps matches TRBD1 (5 bases). The CDR3 covers 15 residues. Germline V lookup: CDR1 SEHNR, CDR2 FQNEAQ (reference sequence). Between the trimmed V and J ends, which lost 4 bases and 5 bases, there was a span of 15 bases. The CDR3 protein is CASSSNRDPRNTIYF. CDR3 bases: TGTGCCAGCAGCTCGAACCGGGACCCTAGAAACACCATATATTTT.

This clonotype occurred a few times. The rearrangement joins TRBV7-2 to TRBJ2-3, with 9 nucleotides matching TRBD2. Looked up from germline, CDR1 is SGHTA and CDR2 is FQGNSA. The ends lost 1 base at V and 8 bases at J; junction bases unmatched: 7. The CDR3 sequence is 15 residues long. Written as DNA, the CDR3 is TGTGCCAGCAGCTTAGGGCGGGGGGGCTGGAGTACGCAGTATTTT. Its protein is CASSLGRGGWSTQYF.

The V call is TRBV29-1, the J call TRBJ1-1; possibly TRBD1 for D (6 bases). The CDR3 is 14 amino acids. Germline V gives CDR1 SQVTM, CDR2 ANQGSEA. V lost 3 bases and J 0 bases, leaving 11 bases between the germline ends. In DNA form, the CDR3 reads TGCAGCGTTGAGCCACAGGGCTTGAACACTGAAGCTTTCTTT. It codes for CSVEPQGLNTEAFF.

The chain joins TRBV20-1 to TRBJ2-7; D is undetermined. This CDR3 region has 14 residues. V dropped 2 bases and J dropped 5 bases, with 16 bases sitting between them. CDR1 DFQATT and CDR2 SNEGSKA come from the germline V gene (reference sequence). Here the CDR3 reads CSARPGSLTHEQYF. CDR3 bases: TGCAGTGCTAGACCTGGTAGTCTTACCCACGAGCAGTACTTC.

In DNA form, the CDR3 reads TGTGCCACCAGTGACCCGGGACTATCCTACAATGAGCAGTTCTTC. Protein sequence: CATSDPGLSYNEQFF. This chain uses TRBV24-1 with TRBJ2-1, with 7 bases that match TRBD2. Germline trimming cut 4 bases from V and 1 base from J; bases unmatched to any gene: 3. Germline CDR1 KGHDR, CDR2 SFDVKD. The CDR3 contains 15 residues.

This clonotype was counted only a few times. CDR3 residues: CASSLVDRVFNQPQHF. CDR3 DNA: TGTGCCAGCAGCTTAGTGGACAGGGTTTTCAATCAGCCCCAGCATTTT. This sequence joins TRBV7-8 and TRBJ1-5; TRBD1 aligns across 8 bases. Germline loops: CDR1 SGHVS, CDR2 FQNEAQ. The V and J ends lost 1 base and 3 bases, in that order; junction bases with no gene match: 5. This CDR3 spans 16 amino acids.

The gene calls are TRBV7-2 and TRBJ2-3; D gene ambiguous. Germline values: CDR1 SGHTA, CDR2 FQGNSA. Trimming shortened V by 0 bases and J by 5 bases, and 9 bases separated the two germline ends. The CDR3 has 14 amino acids. The CDR3 bases are TGTGCCAGCAGCTTAGCCAGAATCAGAGATACGCAGTATTTT. Its translation is CASSLARIRDTQYF.

The genes are TRBV5-6 and TRBJ2-1; D may be TRBD2 (5 bases). V dropped 6 bases and J dropped 5 bases, with 18 bases sitting between them. This CDR3 is built from 15 residues. Germline CDR1 reads SGHDT; CDR2 reads YYEEEE. The CDR3 protein is CASNTPSDGNNEQFF. CDR3 nucleotides: TGTGCCAGCAATACCCCTTCCGACGGGAACAATGAGCAGTTCTTC.

The gene calls are TRBV27 and TRBJ2-3, with TRBD2 matching 9 bases. The length of the CDR3 is 14 residues. CDR1 is MNHEY, CDR2 SMNVEV, per germline (reference sequence). Germline trimming cut 8 bases from V and 0 bases from J; bases unmatched to any gene: 3. Here the CDR3 DNA reads TGTGCCAGCGGAGGACTAGCGAGCACAGATACGCAGTATTTT. Amino acid sequence: CASGGLASTDTQYF.

This chain uses TRBV7-9 with TRBJ2-3, with 9 bases aligning to TRBD2. The germline V gene has CDR1 SEHNR and CDR2 FQNEAQ (reference sequence). J lost 4 bases, V lost 5 bases, and 4 bases had no gene match. CDR3 length: 14 amino acids. For the CDR3, the DNA is TGTGCCAGCAGCGAGGGACTAGCCCCAGATACGCAGTATTTT. Its translation: CASSEGLAPDTQYF.

This clonotype came up once. The V gene is TRBV12-3 or TRBV12-4, the J gene TRBJ1-5; unclear D gene. The CDR3 is made up of 14 amino acids. Trimming pared 4 bases from V and 2 bases from J, leaving 9 bases between. The CDR3 nucleotides read TGTGCCAGCAGTTCTGTGAAAGGCAATCAGCCCCAGCATTTT. It is translated as CASSSVKGNQPQHF.

This clonotype occurred many times. At one end the junction does not follow the germline gene, possibly because of a read error. This chain uses TRBV7-7 with TRBJ2-2, with TRBD1 matching 7 bases. This CDR3 is 13 amino acids long. Germline V CDR1 and CDR2: SSHAT, FNYEAQ (reference sequence). Here the CDR3 DNA reads TGTGCTAGCAGCGTAGGGACAGCGGGGGAGCTGTTTTTT. It is translated as CASSVGTAGELFF.

The V call is TRBV7-3, the J call TRBJ2-1; weak D call: TRBD2 (6 bases). The V gene's germline CDR1 is SGHTA and CDR2 FQGTGA. Trimming stripped 5 bases from V and 6 bases from J, with 11 bases between. The CDR3 has 13 amino acids. The CDR3 DNA reads TGTGCCAGCAGCCGACGTAGCGGCAATGAGCAGTTCTTC. Protein sequence: CASSRRSGNEQFF.

This rearrangement joins TRBV5-1 to TRBJ2-2, with 7 positions matching TRBD2. The germline V gene has CDR1 SGHRS and CDR2 YFSETQ. J was trimmed by 0 bases and V by 5 bases; bases with no gene match: 7. The CDR3 contains 16 residues. The CDR3 DNA sequence: TGCGCCAGCAGATTTACTAGCGCCGCGAACACCGGGGAGCTGTTTTTT. It yields the protein CASRFTSAANTGELFF.

This clonotype appeared a few times. This chain joins TRBV30 and TRBJ2-5; tentatively, D is TRBD2 (6 bases). CDR3 length equals 11 residues. Trimming removed 5 bases from V and 5 bases from J, with 9 bases in between. Germline V CDR1 and CDR2: GTSNPN, SVGIG (reference sequence). The CDR3 here is CAWGRGETQYF. For the CDR3, the DNA is TGTGCCTGGGGACGGGGGGAGACCCAGTACTTC.

The rearrangement joins TRBV4-3 to TRBJ2-7, with a tentative D call TRBD1 (5 bases). CDR1 and CDR2 from the germline V gene are LGHNA and YSLEER. The CDR3 has 16 residues. Trimming pared 6 bases from V and 4 bases from J, leaving 22 bases between. The DNA of the CDR3 is TGCGCCAGCAGTTCATCCTACCCGGACACCCGGTACGAGCAGTACTTC. Its protein is CASSSSYPDTRYEQYF.

The J gene is TRBJ2-5, the V gene TRBV7-3; D gene uncertain. The CDR3 spans 13 residues. V lost 0 bases and J 5 bases, leaving 7 bases between the germline ends. Germline V CDR1 and CDR2: SGHTA, FQGTGA. The CDR3 DNA reads TGTGCCAGCAGCTTAACGGCTTCGGAGACCCAGTACTTC. It encodes CASSLTASETQYF.

The V call is TRBV12-3 or TRBV12-4, the J call TRBJ1-2; tentative D call: TRBD1 (5 bases). This CDR3 spans 14 amino acids. V lost 3 bases and J 6 bases, leaving 14 bases between the germline ends. The CDR3 region has the DNA TGTGCCAGCAGTTTTCAGGGAATTGGGGATGGCTACACCTTC. Translating gives CASSFQGIGDGYTF.

This clonotype was observed a handful of times. The rearrangement links TRBV12-3 or TRBV12-4 to TRBJ2-4; 11 bases agree with TRBD1. This CDR3 has 14 residues. The J segment lost 6 bases and the V segment lost 5 bases, leaving 3 bases of the junction unmatched. The CDR3 spells CASSRTGGVNIQYF. CDR3 nucleotides: TGTGCCAGCAGTCGGACAGGGGGCGTAAACATTCAGTACTTC.

This clonotype was observed a few times. The rearrangement links TRBV7-6 to TRBJ1-1; D is possibly TRBD1 (5 bases). Trimming stripped 4 bases from V and 6 bases from J, with 21 bases between. CDR3 length: 16 residues. Germline V gives CDR1 SGHVS, CDR2 FNYEAQ. The CDR3 protein is CASSSRIGGGVAEAFF. CDR3 bases: TGTGCCAGCAGCTCCCGCATTGGGGGTGGGGTGGCTGAAGCTTTCTTT.

This clonotype turned up a few times. The rearrangement links TRBV29-1 to TRBJ2-7, with D possibly being TRBD2 (5 bases). CDR1 is SQVTM, CDR2 ANQGSEA, per germline. Between the trimmed V and J ends, which lost 3 bases and 3 bases, there was a span of 9 bases. There are 12 residues in the CDR3. The CDR3 loop is CSVEFGNYEQYF. The CDR3 nucleotides are TGCAGCGTTGAGTTCGGGAACTACGAGCAGTACTTC.

In this sample, this clonotype turned up a few times. The chain employs TRBV5-6 and TRBJ1-5, with unresolved D. In germline, CDR1 is SGHDT, CDR2 YYEEEE. The V and J ends lost 4 bases and 10 bases respectively, with 12 bases between them. CDR3 length equals 12 residues. The CDR3 DNA follows: TGTGCCAGCAGCGGAAATGGGTCACCCCAGCATTTT. Amino acids: CASSGNGSPQHF. The full variable domain, with the rest looked up from reference TRBV5-6 and TRBJ1-5, is DAGVTQSPTHLIKTRGQQVTLRCSPKSGHDTVSWYQQALGQGPQFIFQYYEEEERQRGNFPDRFSGHQFPNYSSELNVNALLLGDSALYLCASSGNGSPQHFGDGTRLSIL.

This clonotype was detected a few times. The chain joins TRBV7-2 to TRBJ2-2; possibly TRBD1 for D (5 bases). The CDR3 is 12 residues long. Germline CDR1 reads SGHTA; CDR2 reads FQGNSA. The ends were cut back, 2 bases at V and 13 bases at J, with 11 bases in the middle. CDR3 amino acids: CASSLFQGGLFF. The CDR3 coding sequence is TGTGCCAGCAGCTTATTCCAGGGTGGGCTGTTTTTT. The complete variable domain, with remaining parts taken from reference TRBV7-2 and TRBJ2-2, reads GAGVSQSPSNKVTEKGKDVELRCDPISGHTALYWYRQSLGQGLEFLIYFQGNSAPDKSGLPSDRFSAERTGGSVSTLTIQRTQQEDSAVYLCASSLFQGGLFFGEGSRLTVL.

This clonotype was observed a handful of times. J is TRBJ2-3 and V is TRBV6-2 or TRBV6-3; 12 bases fit TRBD2. Germline CDR1 MNHEY, CDR2 SVGEGT. The CDR3 has 19 amino acids. The V gene end was trimmed by 3 bases and the J gene end by 4 bases; junction bases not matched to a gene: 14. The CDR3 DNA sequence: TGTGCCAGCAGTTATGCTTCGACTAGCGGGAGACCCTATGCAGATACGCAGTATTTT. Amino acid sequence: CASSYASTSGRPYADTQYF.

This clonotype was seen many times. V usage is TRBV7-9 and J usage is TRBJ2-7; TRBD2 matches at 7 bases. After removal of 4 bases from V and 2 bases from J, the junction contained 8 bases not matched to a gene. This CDR3 has 15 amino acids. The germline V gene encodes CDR1 SEHNR and CDR2 FQNEAQ (reference sequence). Here the CDR3 DNA reads TGTGCCAGCAGCTCCCCAGCGGGGCCCACCTACGAGCAGTACTTC. It encodes CASSSPAGPTYEQYF.

Only a few counts were recorded for this clonotype. This chain uses TRBV7-9 with TRBJ1-2, with D unclear. The CDR3 is 15 residues long. Trimming took off 4 bases at V and 2 bases at J, with 14 bases between the two ends. The germline gives CDR1 SEHNR, CDR2 FQNEAQ (reference sequence). The CDR3 DNA sequence: TGTGCCAGCAGCTCCGCTTGGACGGTGAACTATGGCTACACCTTC. Translated: CASSSAWTVNYGYTF.

This clonotype was counted ten times or more. J is TRBJ2-3 and V is TRBV7-6; D gene unclear. The ends were cut back, 3 bases at V and 0 bases at J, with 10 bases in the middle. This CDR3 has 15 residues. Germline V CDR1 and CDR2: SGHVS, FNYEAQ. CDR3 coding DNA: TGTGCCAGCAGCTTGTTAGGTTCTAGCACAGATACGCAGTATTTT. Translation: CASSLLGSSTDTQYF.

This clonotype was counted only a few times. The gene calls are TRBV6-2 or TRBV6-3 and TRBJ1-2, with TRBD1 as a possible D gene (6 bases). Deletions cut 5 bases from V and 7 bases from J, with 14 bases between. The CDR3 consists of 13 residues. CDR1 and CDR2 from the germline V gene are MNHEY and SVGEGT. The CDR3 here is CASSPGTIGGYTF. Written as DNA, the CDR3 is TGTGCCAGCAGTCCCGGGACAATTGGTGGCTACACCTTC.

J is TRBJ2-1 and V is TRBV6-4, with TRBD2 matching over 8 bases. Trimming took 7 bases from V and 9 from J; bases not matched to a gene: 14. CDR3 size: 15 residues. In germline, CDR1 is MRHNA, CDR2 SNTAGT. CDR3 DNA: TGTGCCAGCACCGAAGGAATAGCGGGACATTCTGAGCAGTTCTTC. Translated, it gives CASTEGIAGHSEQFF.